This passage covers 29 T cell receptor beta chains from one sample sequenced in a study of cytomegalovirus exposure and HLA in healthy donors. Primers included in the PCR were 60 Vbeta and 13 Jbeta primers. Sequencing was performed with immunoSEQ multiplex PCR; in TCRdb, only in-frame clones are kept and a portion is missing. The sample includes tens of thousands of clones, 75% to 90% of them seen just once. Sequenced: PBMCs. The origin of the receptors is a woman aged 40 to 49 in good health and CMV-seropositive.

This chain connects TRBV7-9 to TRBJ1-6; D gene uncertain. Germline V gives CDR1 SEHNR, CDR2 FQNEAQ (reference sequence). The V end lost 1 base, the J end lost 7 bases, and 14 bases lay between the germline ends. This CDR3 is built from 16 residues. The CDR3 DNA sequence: TGTGCCAGCAGCTTAGAAGGCGGATTTGAAAATTCACCCCTCCACTTT. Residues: CASSLEGGFENSPLHF.

The CDR3 region is CASSPRTSSYNEQFF. CDR3 bases: TGTGCCAGCTCACCACGTACTAGCTCCTACAATGAGCAGTTCTTC. This rearrangement joins TRBV18 to TRBJ2-1, with TRBD2 as a possible D gene (5 bases). Germline values: CDR1 KGHSH, CDR2 LQKENI. The CDR3 length is 15 residues. V was shortened by 1 base and J by 0 bases, with 7 bases between the two germline ends.

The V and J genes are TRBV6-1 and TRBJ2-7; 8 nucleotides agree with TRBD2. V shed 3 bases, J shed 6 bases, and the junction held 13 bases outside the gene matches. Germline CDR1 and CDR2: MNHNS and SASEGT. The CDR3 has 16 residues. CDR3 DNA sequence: TGTGCCAGCAGTGACCGAACTTTTAGCGGGGCGGCCGAGCAGTACTTC. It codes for CASSDRTFSGAAEQYF.

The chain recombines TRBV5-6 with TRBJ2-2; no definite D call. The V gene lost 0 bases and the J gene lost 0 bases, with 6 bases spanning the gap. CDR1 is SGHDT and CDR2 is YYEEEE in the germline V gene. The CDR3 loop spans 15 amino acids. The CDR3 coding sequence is TGTGCCAGCAGCTTGGGAGAAGCGAACACCGGGGAGCTGTTTTTT. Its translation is CASSLGEANTGELFF.

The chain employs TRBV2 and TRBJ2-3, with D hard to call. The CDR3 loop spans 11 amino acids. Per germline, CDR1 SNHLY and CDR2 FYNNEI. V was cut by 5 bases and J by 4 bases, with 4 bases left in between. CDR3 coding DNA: TGTGCCAGCAGTCCCTCAGATACGCAGTATTTT. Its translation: CASSPSDTQYF.

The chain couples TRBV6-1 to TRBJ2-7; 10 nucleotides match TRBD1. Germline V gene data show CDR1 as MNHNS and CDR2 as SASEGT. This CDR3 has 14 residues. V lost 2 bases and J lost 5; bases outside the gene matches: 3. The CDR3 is CASSETGQGHEQYF. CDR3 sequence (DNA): TGTGCCAGCAGTGAAACGGGACAGGGGCACGAGCAGTACTTC.

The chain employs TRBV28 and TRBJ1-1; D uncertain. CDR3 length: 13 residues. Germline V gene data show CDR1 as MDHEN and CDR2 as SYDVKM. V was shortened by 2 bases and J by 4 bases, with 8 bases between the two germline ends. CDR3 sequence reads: CASSLRGSTEAFF. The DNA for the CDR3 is TGTGCCAGCAGTTTACGGGGTTCCACTGAAGCTTTCTTT. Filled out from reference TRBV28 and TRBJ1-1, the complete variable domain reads DVKVTQSSRYLVKRTGEKVFLECVQDMDHENMFWYRQDPGLGLRLIYFSYDVKMKEKGDIPEGYSVSREKKERFSLILESASTNQTSMYLCASSLRGSTEAFFGQGTRLTVV.

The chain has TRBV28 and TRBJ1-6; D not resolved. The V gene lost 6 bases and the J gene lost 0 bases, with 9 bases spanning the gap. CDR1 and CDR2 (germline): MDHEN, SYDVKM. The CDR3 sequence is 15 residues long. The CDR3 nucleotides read TGTGCCAGCAGGCCGCGGGGCTCCTATAATTCACCCCTCCACTTT. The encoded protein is CASRPRGSYNSPLHF.

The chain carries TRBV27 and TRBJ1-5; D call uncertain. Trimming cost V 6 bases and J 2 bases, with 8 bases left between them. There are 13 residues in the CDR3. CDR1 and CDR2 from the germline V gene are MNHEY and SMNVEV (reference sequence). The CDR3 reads CASSLFGNQPQHF. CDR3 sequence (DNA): TGTGCCAGCAGCCTTTTTGGCAATCAGCCCCAGCATTTT.

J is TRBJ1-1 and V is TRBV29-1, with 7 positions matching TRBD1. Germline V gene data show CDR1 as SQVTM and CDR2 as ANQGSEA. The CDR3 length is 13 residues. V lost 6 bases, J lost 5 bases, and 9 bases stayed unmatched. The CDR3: CSVSGQPLTEAFF. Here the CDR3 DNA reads TGCAGCGTCTCGGGACAGCCGTTGACTGAAGCTTTCTTT.

The CDR3 DNA follows: TGTGCCAGCCATTCGGGGGTTGGAGAGCAGTTCTTC. It yields the protein CASHSGVGEQFF. J is TRBJ2-1 and V is TRBV7-2; TRBD2 is a possible D gene (6 bases). Trimming left V 8 bases short and J 10 bases short, with 15 bases between. There are 12 residues in the CDR3. The germline CDR1 and CDR2 sequences are SGHTA and FQGNSA. Using reference TRBV7-2 and TRBJ2-1 for the parts outside the CDR3, the full variable domain is GAGVSQSPSNKVTEKGKDVELRCDPISGHTALYWYRQSLGQGLEFLIYFQGNSAPDKSGLPSDRFSAERTGGSVSTLTIQRTQQEDSAVYLCASHSGVGEQFFGPGTRLTVL.

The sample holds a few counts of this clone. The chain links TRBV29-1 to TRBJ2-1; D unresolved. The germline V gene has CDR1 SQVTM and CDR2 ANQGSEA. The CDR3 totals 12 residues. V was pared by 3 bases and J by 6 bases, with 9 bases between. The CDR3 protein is CSVDPGRNEQFF. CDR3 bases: TGCAGCGTTGACCCGGGTCGCAATGAGCAGTTCTTC.

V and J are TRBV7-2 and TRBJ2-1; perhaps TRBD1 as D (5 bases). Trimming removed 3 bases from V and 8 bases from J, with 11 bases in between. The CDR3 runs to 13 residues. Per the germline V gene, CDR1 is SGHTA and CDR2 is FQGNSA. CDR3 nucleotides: TGTGCCAGCAGCTTCAGGGTAGCCGATGAGCAGTTCTTC. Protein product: CASSFRVADEQFF. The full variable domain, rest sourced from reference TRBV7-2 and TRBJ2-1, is GAGVSQSPSNKVTEKGKDVELRCDPISGHTALYWYRQSLGQGLEFLIYFQGNSAPDKSGLPSDRFSAERTGGSVSTLTIQRTQQEDSAVYLCASSFRVADEQFFGPGTRLTVL.

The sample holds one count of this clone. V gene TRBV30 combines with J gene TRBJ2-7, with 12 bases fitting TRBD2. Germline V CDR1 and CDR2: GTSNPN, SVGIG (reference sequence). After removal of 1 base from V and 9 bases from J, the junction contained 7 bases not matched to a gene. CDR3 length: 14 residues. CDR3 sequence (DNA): TGTGCCTGGAGTGCTAGCGGGGGGGTTTCTGTGCAGTACTTC. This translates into CAWSASGGVSVQYF.

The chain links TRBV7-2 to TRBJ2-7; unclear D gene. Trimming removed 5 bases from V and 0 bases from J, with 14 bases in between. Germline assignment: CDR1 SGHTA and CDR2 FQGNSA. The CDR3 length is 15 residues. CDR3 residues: CASSTGPPSSYEQYF. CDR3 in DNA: TGTGCCAGCAGCACCGGCCCGCCTAGCTCCTACGAGCAGTACTTC.

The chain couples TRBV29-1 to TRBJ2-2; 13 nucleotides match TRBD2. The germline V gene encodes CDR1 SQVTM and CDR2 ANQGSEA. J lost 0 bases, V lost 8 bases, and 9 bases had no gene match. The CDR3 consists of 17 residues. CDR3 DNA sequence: TGCAGCTTACCGGGACTAGCGGGGAGCGCGAACACCGGGGAGCTGTTTTTT. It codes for CSLPGLAGSANTGELFF.

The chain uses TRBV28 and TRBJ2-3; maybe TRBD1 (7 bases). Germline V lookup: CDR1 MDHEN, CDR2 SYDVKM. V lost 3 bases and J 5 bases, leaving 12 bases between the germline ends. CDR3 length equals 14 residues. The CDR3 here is CASSLSQGGDTQYF. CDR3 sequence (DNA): TGTGCCAGCAGTTTGAGTCAGGGGGGAGATACGCAGTATTTT.

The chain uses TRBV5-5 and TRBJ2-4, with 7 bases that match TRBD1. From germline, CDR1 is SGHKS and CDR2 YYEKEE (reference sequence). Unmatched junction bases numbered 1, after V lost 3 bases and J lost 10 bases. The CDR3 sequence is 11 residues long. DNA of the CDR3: TGTGCCAGCAGCTCAGGGGGAATTCAGTACTTC. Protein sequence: CASSSGGIQYF.

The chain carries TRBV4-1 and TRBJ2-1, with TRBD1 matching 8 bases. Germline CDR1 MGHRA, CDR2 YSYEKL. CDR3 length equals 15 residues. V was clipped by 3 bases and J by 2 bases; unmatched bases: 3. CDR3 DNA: TGCGCCAGCAGCCATGGGACAGGACCCTACAATGAGCAGTTCTTC. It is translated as CASSHGTGPYNEQFF.

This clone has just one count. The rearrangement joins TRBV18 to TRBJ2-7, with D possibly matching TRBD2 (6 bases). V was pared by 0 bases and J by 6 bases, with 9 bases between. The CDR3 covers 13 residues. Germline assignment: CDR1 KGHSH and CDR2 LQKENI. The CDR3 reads CASSPPAGTEQYF. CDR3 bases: TGTGCCAGCTCACCACCGGCGGGGACCGAGCAGTACTTC.

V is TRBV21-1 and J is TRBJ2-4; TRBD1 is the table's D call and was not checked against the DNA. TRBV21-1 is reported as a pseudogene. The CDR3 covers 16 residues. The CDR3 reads CASSKKGGLAKNIQYF. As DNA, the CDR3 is TGTGCCAGCAGCAAAAAAGGGGGTCTAGCCAAAAACATTCAGTACTTC.

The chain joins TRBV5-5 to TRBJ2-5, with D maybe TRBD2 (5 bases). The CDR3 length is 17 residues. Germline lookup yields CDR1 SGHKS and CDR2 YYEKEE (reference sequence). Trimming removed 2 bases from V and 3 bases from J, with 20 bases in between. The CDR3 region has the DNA TGTGCCAGCAGCTTCTATGGGTCGCAGGACGGGAAAGAGACCCAGTACTTC. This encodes CASSFYGSQDGKETQYF.

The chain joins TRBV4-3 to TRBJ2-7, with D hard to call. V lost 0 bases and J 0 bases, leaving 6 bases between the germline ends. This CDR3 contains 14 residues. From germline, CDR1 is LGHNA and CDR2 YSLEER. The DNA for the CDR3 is TGCGCCAGCAGCCAAGACTTCCTCTCCTACGAGCAGTACTTC. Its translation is CASSQDFLSYEQYF.

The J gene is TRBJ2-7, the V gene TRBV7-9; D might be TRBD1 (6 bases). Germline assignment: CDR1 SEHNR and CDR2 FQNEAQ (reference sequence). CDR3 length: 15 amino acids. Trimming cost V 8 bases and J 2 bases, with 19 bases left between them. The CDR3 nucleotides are TGTGCCAGCCTGAAATCCGGGGACACGGCCTACGAGCAGTACTTC. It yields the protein CASLKSGDTAYEQYF.

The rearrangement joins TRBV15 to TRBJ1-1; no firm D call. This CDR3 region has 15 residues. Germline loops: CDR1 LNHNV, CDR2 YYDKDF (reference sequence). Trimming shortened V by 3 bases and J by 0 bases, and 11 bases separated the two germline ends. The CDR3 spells CATSRTAALNTEAFF. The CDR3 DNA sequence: TGTGCCACCAGCAGGACGGCGGCCCTGAACACTGAAGCTTTCTTT.

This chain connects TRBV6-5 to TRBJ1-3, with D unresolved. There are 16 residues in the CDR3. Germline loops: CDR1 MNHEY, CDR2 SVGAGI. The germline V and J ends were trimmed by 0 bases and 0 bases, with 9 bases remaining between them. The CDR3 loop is CASSYSSSGSGNTIYF. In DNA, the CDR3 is TGTGCCAGCAGTTACTCCTCTTCCGGCTCTGGAAACACCATATATTTT.

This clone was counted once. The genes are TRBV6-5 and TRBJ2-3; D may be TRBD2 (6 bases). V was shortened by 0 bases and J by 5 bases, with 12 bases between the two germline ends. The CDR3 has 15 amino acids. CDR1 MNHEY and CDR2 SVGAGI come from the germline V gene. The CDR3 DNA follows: TGTGCCAGCAGTTACTCGATTTACGGGGGAGATACGCAGTATTTT. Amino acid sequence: CASSYSIYGGDTQYF.

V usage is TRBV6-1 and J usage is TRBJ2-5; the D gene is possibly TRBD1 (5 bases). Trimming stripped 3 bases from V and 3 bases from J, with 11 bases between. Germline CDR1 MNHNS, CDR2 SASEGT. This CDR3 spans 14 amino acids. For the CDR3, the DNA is TGTGCCAGCAGTGATAGGGGTCTAAAAGAGACCCAGTACTTC. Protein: CASSDRGLKETQYF.

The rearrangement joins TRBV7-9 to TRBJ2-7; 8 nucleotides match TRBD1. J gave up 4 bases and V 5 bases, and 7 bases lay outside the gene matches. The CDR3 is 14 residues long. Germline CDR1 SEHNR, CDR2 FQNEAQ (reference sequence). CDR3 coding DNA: TGTGCCAGCAGCACTCAGGGGGCTGGGTACGAGCAGTACTTC. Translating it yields CASSTQGAGYEQYF.